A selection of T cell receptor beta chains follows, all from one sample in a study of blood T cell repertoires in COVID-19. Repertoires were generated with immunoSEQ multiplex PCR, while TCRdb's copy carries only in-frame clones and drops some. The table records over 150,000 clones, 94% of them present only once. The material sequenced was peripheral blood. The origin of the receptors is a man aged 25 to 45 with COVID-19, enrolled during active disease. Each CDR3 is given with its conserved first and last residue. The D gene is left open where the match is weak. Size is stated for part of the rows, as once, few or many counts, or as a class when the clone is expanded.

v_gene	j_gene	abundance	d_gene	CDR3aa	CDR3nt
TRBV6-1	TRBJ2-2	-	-	CASSEFGRGDTGELFF	TGTGCCAGCAGTGAATTCGGCAGGGGGGACACCGGGGAGCTGTTTTTT
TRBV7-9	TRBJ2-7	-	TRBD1	CASSLTGTGRIYF	TGTGCCAGCAGCTTGACCGGGACAGGGCGAATTTACTTC
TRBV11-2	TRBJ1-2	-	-	CASSFGRSLGDGYTF	TGTGCCAGCAGCTTCGGACGGTCTTTAGGGGATGGCTACACCTTC
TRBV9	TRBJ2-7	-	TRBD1	CASSERDRAYEQYF	TGTGCCAGCAGCGAGAGGGACAGGGCCTACGAGCAGTACTTC
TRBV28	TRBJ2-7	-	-	CASSLGGSYEQYF	TGTGCCAGCAGTTTGGGAGGATCCTACGAGCAGTACTTC
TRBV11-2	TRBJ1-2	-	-	CASSPASQGMQGYTF	TGTGCCAGCAGCCCAGCCAGCCAGGGTATGCAAGGCTACACCTTC
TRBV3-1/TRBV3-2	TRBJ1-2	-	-	CASSQDRGSTNYGYTF	TGTGCCAGCAGCCAAGATAGAGGCAGTACTAACTATGGCTACACCTTC
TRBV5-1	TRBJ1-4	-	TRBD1	CASSPGGSTNEKLFF	TGCGCCAGCAGTCCAGGGGGATCAACTAATGAAAAACTGTTTTTT
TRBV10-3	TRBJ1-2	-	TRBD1	CAISDHTGAGYTF	TGTGCCATCAGTGATCATACAGGGGCGGGGTACACCTTC
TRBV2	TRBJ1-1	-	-	CASSELQASNTEAFF	TGTGCCAGCAGTGAACTCCAGGCGTCGAACACTGAAGCTTTCTTT
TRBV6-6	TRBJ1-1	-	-	CASSYVEAPEAFF	TGTGCCAGCAGTTACGTGGAGGCGCCTGAAGCTTTCTTT
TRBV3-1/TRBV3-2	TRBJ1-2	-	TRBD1	CASSQEGTDYGYTF	TGTGCCAGCAGCCAAGAGGGGACAGACTATGGCTACACCTTC
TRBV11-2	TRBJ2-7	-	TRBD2	CASSFGGLAGYEQYF	TGTGCCAGCAGCTTCGGGGGACTAGCAGGTTACGAGCAGTACTTC
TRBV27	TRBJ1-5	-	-	CASGERGYNQPQHF	TGTGCCAGTGGGGAGAGAGGTTACAATCAGCCCCAGCATTTT
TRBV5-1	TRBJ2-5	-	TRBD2	CASSLSGGGNQETQYF	TGCGCCAGCAGCTTGAGTGGCGGGGGGAACCAAGAGACCCAGTACTTC
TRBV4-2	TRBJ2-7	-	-	CASSQEVERALTRF	TGTGCCAGCAGCCAAGAAGTGGAGAGGGCGCTGACCAGGTTC
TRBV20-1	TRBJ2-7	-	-	CSAKAGHEQYF	TGCAGTGCGAAAGCTGGGCACGAGCAGTACTTC
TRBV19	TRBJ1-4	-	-	CASSTAGASEKLFF	TGTGCCAGTAGTACGGCTGGGGCCAGTGAAAAACTGTTTTTT
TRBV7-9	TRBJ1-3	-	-	CASRKAGAGNTIYF	TGTGCCAGCAGAAAGGCGGGTGCCGGAAACACCATATATTTT
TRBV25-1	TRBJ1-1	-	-	CASSEYGGWGGAFF	TGTGCCAGCAGTGAATATGGGGGGTGGGGAGGAGCTTTCTTT
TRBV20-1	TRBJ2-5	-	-	CSAIPRETQYF	TGCAGTGCTATTCCCCGGGAGACCCAGTACTTC
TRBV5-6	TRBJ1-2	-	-	CASSPEGEGDYGYTF	TGTGCCAGCAGCCCCGAGGGGGAGGGTGACTATGGCTACACCTTC
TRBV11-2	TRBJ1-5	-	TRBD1	CASSLKGAGNQPQHF	TGTGCCAGCAGCTTAAAGGGGGCCGGCAATCAGCCCCAGCATTTT
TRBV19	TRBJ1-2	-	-	CASRFFPVAGGVGDYGYTF	TGTGCCAGTAGGTTTTTTCCCGTCGCCGGAGGCGTCGGCGACTATGGCTACACCTTC
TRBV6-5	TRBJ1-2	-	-	CASSYQYRETGDGYTF	TGTGCCAGCAGTTACCAATACAGGGAAACCGGCGATGGCTACACCTTC
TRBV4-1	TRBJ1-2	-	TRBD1	CASSRTGESGYTF	TGCGCCAGCAGCCGAACAGGGGAAAGTGGCTACACCTTC
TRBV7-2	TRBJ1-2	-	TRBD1	CASSLYLARGPDGYTF	TGTGCCAGCAGCTTATATCTCGCCAGGGGGCCCGATGGCTACACCTTC
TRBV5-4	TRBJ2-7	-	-	CASSFGQGRSYEQYF	TGTGCCAGCAGCTTCGGCCAGGGCAGAAGCTACGAGCAGTACTTC
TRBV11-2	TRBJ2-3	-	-	CASSFGLSTDTQYF	TGTGCCAGCAGCTTCGGACTAAGCACAGATACGCAGTATTTT
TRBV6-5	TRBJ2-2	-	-	CASSHRAGTGELFF	TGTGCCAGCAGCCACAGGGCGGGCACCGGGGAGCTGTTTTTT
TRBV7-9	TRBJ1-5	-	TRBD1	CASSLQGDQPQHF	TGTGCCAGCAGCTTACAGGGGGATCAGCCCCAGCATTTT
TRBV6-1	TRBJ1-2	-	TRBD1	CASSEAGINRGRVPYGYTF	TGTGCCAGCAGTGAAGCGGGAATTAACAGGGGGCGCGTACCCTATGGCTACACCTTC
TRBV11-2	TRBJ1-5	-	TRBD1	CASSLRGQGDNQPQHF	TGTGCCAGCAGCTTACGTGGACAGGGAGACAATCAGCCCCAGCATTTT
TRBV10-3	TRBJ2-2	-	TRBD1	CAISVDRVHTGELFF	TGTGCCATCAGTGTAGACAGGGTGCACACCGGGGAGCTGTTTTTT
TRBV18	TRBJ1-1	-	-	CASHRQQNTEAFF	TGTGCCAGCCACCGACAGCAGAACACTGAAGCTTTCTTT
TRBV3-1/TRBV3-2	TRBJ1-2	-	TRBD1	CASSQDVGQGFVYGYTF	TGTGCCAGCAGCCAAGATGTGGGACAGGGCTTCGTCTATGGCTACACCTTC
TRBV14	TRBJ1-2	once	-	CASSQPGDPYGYTF	TGTGCCAGCAGCCAACCAGGGGATCCCTATGGCTACACCTTC
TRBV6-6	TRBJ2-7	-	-	CASGGTSYEQYF	TGTGCCAGCGGCGGGACCTCCTACGAGCAGTACTTC
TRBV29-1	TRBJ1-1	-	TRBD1	CSVEDPLTGGKTEAFF	TGCAGCGTTGAAGATCCCCTAACAGGGGGCAAGACTGAAGCTTTCTTT
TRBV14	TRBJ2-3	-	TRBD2	CASSQRTSGGASWIADTQYF	TGTGCCAGCAGCCAGCGCACTAGCGGGGGGGCCAGCTGGATCGCAGATACGCAGTATTTT
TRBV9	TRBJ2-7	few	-	CASSATGLEQYF	TGTGCCAGCAGCGCAACAGGGCTCGAGCAGTACTTC
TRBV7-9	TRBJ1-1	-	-	CASRKQGNTEAFF	TGTGCCAGCAGAAAACAGGGGAACACTGAAGCTTTCTTT
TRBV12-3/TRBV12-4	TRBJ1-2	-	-	CASRIPQGGYTF	TGTGCCAGCAGGATCCCACAGGGTGGCTACACCTTC
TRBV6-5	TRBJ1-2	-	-	CASRAGYGYTF	TGTGCCAGCAGAGCCGGTTATGGCTACACCTTC
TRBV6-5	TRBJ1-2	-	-	CASTPGYGYTF	TGTGCCAGCACCCCGGGGTATGGCTACACCTTC
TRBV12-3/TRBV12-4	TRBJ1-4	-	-	CASSLGNNEKLFF	TGTGCCAGCAGTTTGGGCAATAATGAAAAACTGTTTTTT
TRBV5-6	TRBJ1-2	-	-	CASSFYGQPNYGYTF	TGTGCCAGCAGTTTTTATGGACAGCCTAACTATGGCTACACCTTC
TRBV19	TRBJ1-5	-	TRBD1	CASSRQGDQPQHF	TGTGCCAGTAGTAGACAGGGTGACCAGCCCCAGCATTTT
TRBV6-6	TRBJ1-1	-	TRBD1	CASSRDRLTEAFF	TGTGCCAGCAGTCGGGACAGACTCACTGAAGCTTTCTTT
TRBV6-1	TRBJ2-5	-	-	CASSESVGGPEETQYF	TGTGCCAGCAGTGAATCGGTCGGGGGTCCGGAAGAGACCCAGTACTTC
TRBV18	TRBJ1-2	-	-	CASSPRGDGGYTF	TGTGCCAGCTCACCACGGGGGGACGGGGGCTACACCTTC
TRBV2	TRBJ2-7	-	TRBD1	CASSEAGQGTLSYEQYF	TGTGCCAGCAGTGAAGCGGGACAGGGGACCTTATCCTACGAGCAGTACTTC
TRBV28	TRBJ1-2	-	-	CASSRGAGYGYTF	TGTGCCAGCAGCCGGGGGGCAGGGTATGGCTACACCTTC